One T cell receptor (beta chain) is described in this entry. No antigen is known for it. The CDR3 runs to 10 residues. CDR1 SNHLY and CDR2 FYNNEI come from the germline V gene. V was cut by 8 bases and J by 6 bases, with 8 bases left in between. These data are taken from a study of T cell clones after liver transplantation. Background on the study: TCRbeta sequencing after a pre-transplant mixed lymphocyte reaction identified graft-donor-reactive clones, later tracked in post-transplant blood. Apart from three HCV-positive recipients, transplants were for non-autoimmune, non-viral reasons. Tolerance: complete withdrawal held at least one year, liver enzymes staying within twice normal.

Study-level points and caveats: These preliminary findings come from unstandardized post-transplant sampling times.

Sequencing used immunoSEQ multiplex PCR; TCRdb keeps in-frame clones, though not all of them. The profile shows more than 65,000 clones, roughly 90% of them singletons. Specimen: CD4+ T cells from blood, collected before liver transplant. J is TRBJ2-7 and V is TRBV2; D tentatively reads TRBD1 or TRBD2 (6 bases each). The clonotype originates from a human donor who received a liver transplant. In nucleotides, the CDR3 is TGTGCCAGCGGAGGGGGCGAGCAGTACTTC. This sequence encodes CASGGGEQYF.